The 9 T cell receptor beta chains listed next were all sequenced from one sample in a study of T cells in Graves' hyperthyroidism and ophthalmopathy. It was RNA transcripts that yielded the amplified TCR beta CDR3 regions. The study used the HTBI primer set for a first-round RT-PCR of the TCR CDR3. Via MiXCR, TCRdb re-called the multiplex PCR reads, giving one row per CDR3 protein. Of hundreds of thousands of distinct CDR3 sequences in the sample, around 14% are singletons; the top ten hold roughly an eighth. The sequencing sample was made of blood. The receptors come from a woman younger than 35 with Graves' hyperthyroidism.

This clonotype has at least ten counts. This chain links TRBV7-8 with TRBJ1-1; D gene unclear. Trimming removed 2 bases at V and 1 base at J, with 23 bases between. Germline CDR1 is SGHVS and CDR2 is FQNEAQ. The CDR3 extends over 19 amino acids. CDR3: CASSLRQTRGSRTNTEAFF. CDR3 bases: TGTGCCAGCAGCTTACGCCAAACGCGAGGATCAAGAACGAACACTGAAGCTTTCTTT.

Many counts were recorded for this clonotype. DNA for the CDR3: TGCAGTGCTCCCCCAATTGGGGGAGTCTCGAATGAGCAGTTCTTC. Translation: CSAPPIGGVSNEQFF. The V and J genes are TRBV20-1 and TRBJ2-1; D tentatively fits TRBD1 or TRBD2 (5 bases each). This CDR3 has 15 residues. CDR1 is DFQATT and CDR2 is SNEGSKA in the germline V gene (reference sequence). Trimming left V 5 bases short and J 7 bases short, with 21 bases between.

This clonotype came up a few times. The chain carries TRBV3-1 and TRBJ1-1; no clear D. The CDR3 length is 14 residues. The germline V gene encodes CDR1 LGHDT and CDR2 YNNKEL (reference sequence). Trimming cost V 7 bases and J 1 base, with 13 bases left between them. This chain's CDR3 is CASTVKVANTEAFF. DNA for the CDR3: TGTGCCAGCACGGTCAAGGTTGCGAACACTGAAGCTTTCTTT.

This clonotype has a count of ten or more. The rearrangement joins TRBV3-1 to TRBJ1-1, with a possible D match to TRBD1 (5 bases). Per the germline V gene, CDR1 is LGHDT and CDR2 is YNNKEL (reference sequence). The CDR3 is 14 amino acids. The V end was cut by 1 base, the J end by 6 bases, with 12 bases between. The CDR3 coding sequence is TGTGCCAGCAGCCAAGGCTTAGCGGGGGCTGAAGCTTTCTTT. It translates to CASSQGLAGAEAFF.

At least ten counts were recorded for this clonotype. This chain joins TRBV7-9 and TRBJ1-2; D remains ambiguous. CDR3 length equals 14 residues. V lost 2 bases, J lost 5 bases, and 12 bases lay in between. Germline V CDR1 and CDR2: SEHNR, FQNEAQ (reference sequence). The CDR3 bases are TGTGCCAGCAGCTTAAAGGCGGGTTTGTATGGCTACACCTTC. Amino acid sequence: CASSLKAGLYGYTF.

This clonotype has at least ten counts. The rearrangement joins TRBV2 to TRBJ1-1; D not certain. This CDR3 spans 14 amino acids. Germline loops: CDR1 SNHLY, CDR2 FYNNEI. Trimming took 7 bases from V and 0 from J, leaving 12 bases between them. CDR3 loop: CASMSVRLNTEAFF. CDR3 nucleotide sequence: TGTGCCAGCATGTCGGTTCGCCTGAACACTGAAGCTTTCTTT.

This clonotype was observed a handful of times. The J gene is TRBJ1-1, the V gene TRBV19; TRBD1 might be the D (5 bases). V shed 1 base and J shed 2 bases, with 17 bases lying between them. The CDR3 has 17 residues. CDR1 and CDR2 (germline): LNHDA, SQIVND (reference sequence). CDR3 DNA sequence: TGTGCCAGTAGTATAGGTGGACACAGCGCCCCAAACACTGAAGCTTTCTTT. Amino acid sequence: CASSIGGHSAPNTEAFF.

This clonotype was detected many times. This sequence joins TRBV20-1 and TRBJ1-3; D is undetermined. CDR1 is DFQATT and CDR2 is SNEGSKA in the germline V gene (reference sequence). The CDR3 has 11 residues. Deletions cut 6 bases from V and 4 bases from J, with 7 bases between. Here the CDR3 reads CSAIRGNTIYF. The CDR3 DNA follows: TGCAGTGCCATTCGGGGAAACACCATATATTTT.

In this sample, this clonotype turned up many times. The chain combines TRBV11-1 with TRBJ1-2, with D uncertain. Trimming shortened V by 1 base and J by 8 bases, and 11 bases separated the two germline ends. Germline values: CDR1 SGHAT, CDR2 FQDESV (reference sequence). The CDR3 contains 13 residues. The CDR3 is CASSLDGSQGYTF. CDR3 in DNA: TGTGCCAGCAGCTTAGACGGGTCTCAGGGCTACACCTTC.